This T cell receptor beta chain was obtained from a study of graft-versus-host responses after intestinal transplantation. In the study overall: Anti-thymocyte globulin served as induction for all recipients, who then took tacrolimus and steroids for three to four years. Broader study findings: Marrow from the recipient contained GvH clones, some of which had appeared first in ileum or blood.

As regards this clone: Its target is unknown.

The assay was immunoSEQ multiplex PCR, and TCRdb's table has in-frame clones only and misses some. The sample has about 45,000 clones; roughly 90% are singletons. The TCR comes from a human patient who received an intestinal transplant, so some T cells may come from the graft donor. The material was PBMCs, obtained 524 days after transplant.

The DNA for the CDR3 is TGTGCCAGTAGCCTAGACAGGGGTGTTATGAACACTGAAGCTTTCTTT. This encodes CASSLDRGVMNTEAFF. The chain recombines TRBV19 with TRBJ1-1, with 8 bases lining up with TRBD1. The CDR3 extends over 16 amino acids. Germline CDR1 and CDR2: LNHDA and SQIVND (reference sequence). V gave up 6 bases and J gave up 0 bases; unmatched junction bases: 9.